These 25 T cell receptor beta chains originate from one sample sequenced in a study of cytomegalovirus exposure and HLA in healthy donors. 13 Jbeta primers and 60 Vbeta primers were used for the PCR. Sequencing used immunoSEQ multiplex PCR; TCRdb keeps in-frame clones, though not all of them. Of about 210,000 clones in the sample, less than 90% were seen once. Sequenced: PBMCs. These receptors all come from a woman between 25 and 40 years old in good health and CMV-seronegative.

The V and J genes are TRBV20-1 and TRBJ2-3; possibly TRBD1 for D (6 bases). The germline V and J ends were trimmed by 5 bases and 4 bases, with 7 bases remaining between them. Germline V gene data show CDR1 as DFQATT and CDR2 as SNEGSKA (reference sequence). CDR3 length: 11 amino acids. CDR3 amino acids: CSADRSDTQYF. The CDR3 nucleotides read TGCAGTGCTGACAGGTCAGATACGCAGTATTTT.

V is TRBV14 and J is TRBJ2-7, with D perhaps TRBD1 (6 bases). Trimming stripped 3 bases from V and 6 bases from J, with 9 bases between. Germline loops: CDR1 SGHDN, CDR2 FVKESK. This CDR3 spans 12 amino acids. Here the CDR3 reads CASSQNRAEQYF. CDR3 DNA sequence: TGTGCCAGCAGCCAGAACAGGGCCGAGCAGTACTTC.

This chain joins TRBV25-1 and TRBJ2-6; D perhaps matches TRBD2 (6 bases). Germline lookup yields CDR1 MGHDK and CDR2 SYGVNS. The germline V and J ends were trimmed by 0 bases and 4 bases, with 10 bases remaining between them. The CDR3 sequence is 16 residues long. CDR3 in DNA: TGTGCCAGCAGTGAATATGGAGGGCGAGGGGCCAACGTCCTGACTTTC. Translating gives CASSEYGGRGANVLTF.

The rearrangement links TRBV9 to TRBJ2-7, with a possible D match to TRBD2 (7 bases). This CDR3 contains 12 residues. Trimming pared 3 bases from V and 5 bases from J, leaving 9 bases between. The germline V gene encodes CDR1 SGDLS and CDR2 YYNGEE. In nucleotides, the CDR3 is TGTGCCAGCAGCGCCGGGGGGCACGAGCAGTACTTC. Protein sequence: CASSAGGHEQYF.

CDR3 protein: CASSPRVMDRVSKNIQYF. The CDR3 DNA sequence: TGTGCCAGCAGCCCTCGTGTGATGGACAGGGTTTCCAAAAACATTCAGTACTTC. The J gene is TRBJ2-4, the V gene TRBV7-8; 8 nucleotides line up with TRBD1. The CDR3 runs to 18 residues. Germline V gene lookup returns CDR1 SGHVS and CDR2 FQNEAQ. V was pared by 5 bases and J by 2 bases, with 14 bases of the junction left unmatched.

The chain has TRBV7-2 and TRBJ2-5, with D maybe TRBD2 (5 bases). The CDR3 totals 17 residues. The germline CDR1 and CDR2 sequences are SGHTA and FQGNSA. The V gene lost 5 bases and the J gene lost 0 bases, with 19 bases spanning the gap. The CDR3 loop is CASSPVRGGSYQETQYF. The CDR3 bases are TGTGCCAGCAGCCCCGTGCGAGGCGGGTCGTACCAAGAGACCCAGTACTTC. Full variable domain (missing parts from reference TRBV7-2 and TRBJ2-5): GAGVSQSPSNKVTEKGKDVELRCDPISGHTALYWYRQSLGQGLEFLIYFQGNSAPDKSGLPSDRFSAERTGGSVSTLTIQRTQQEDSAVYLCASSPVRGGSYQETQYFGPGTRLLVL.

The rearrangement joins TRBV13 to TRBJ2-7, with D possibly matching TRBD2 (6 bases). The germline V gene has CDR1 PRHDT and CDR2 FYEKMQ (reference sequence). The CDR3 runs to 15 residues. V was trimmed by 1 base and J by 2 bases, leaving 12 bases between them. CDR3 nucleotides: TGTGCCAGCAGCTTAGTGCTAGCGACACCCTACGAGCAGTACTTC. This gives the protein CASSLVLATPYEQYF.

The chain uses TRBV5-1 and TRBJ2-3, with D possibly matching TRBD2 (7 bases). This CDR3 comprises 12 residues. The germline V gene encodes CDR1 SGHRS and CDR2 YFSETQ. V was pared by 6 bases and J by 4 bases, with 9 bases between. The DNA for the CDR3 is TGCGCCAGCAACGGGGGGCCAGATACGCAGTATTTT. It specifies CASNGGPDTQYF.

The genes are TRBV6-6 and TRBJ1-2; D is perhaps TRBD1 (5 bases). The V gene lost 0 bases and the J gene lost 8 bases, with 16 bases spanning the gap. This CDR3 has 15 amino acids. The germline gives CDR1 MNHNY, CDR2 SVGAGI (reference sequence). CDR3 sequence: CASSYSLAAGSGYTF. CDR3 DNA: TGTGCCAGCAGTTACTCGTTAGCGGCAGGGAGCGGCTACACCTTC.

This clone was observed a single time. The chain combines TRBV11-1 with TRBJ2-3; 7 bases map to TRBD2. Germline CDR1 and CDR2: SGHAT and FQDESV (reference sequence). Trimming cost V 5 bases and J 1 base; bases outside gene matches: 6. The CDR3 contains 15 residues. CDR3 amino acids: CASSRAGSRTDTQYF. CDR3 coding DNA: TGTGCCAGCAGCCGAGCGGGGTCACGCACAGATACGCAGTATTTT.

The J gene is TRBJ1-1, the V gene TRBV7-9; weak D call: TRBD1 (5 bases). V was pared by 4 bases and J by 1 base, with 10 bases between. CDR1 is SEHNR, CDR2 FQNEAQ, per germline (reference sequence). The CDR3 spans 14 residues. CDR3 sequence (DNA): TGTGCCAGCAGCTCAGGGTTGGGGAACACTGAAGCTTTCTTT. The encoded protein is CASSSGLGNTEAFF.

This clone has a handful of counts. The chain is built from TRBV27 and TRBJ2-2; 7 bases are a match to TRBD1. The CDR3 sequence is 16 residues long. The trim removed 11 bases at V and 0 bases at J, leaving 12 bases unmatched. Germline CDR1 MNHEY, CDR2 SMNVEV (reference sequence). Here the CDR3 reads CAGLGVGTANTGELFF. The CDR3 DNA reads TGTGCCGGCTTGGGGGTCGGGACAGCGAACACCGGGGAGCTGTTTTTT.

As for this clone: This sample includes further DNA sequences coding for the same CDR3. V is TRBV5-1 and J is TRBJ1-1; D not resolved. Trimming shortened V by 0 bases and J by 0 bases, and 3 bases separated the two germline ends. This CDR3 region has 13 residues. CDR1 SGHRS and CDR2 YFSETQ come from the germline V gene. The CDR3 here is CASSLAVNTEAFF. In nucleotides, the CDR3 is TGCGCCAGCAGCTTGGCCGTGAACACTGAAGCTTTCTTT.

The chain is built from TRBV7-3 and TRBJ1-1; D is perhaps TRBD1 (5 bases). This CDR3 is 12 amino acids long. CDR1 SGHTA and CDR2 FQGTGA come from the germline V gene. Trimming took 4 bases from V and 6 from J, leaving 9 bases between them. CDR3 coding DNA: TGTGCCAGCAGCTCGGGGGGATCTGAAGCTTTCTTT. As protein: CASSSGGSEAFF.

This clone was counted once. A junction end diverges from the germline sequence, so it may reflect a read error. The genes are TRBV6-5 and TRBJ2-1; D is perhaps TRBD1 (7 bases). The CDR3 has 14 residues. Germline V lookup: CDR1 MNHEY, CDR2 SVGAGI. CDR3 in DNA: TGTGCCACCAGTCAGGGGGGATACTACAATGAGCAGTTCTTC. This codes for CATSQGGYYNEQFF.

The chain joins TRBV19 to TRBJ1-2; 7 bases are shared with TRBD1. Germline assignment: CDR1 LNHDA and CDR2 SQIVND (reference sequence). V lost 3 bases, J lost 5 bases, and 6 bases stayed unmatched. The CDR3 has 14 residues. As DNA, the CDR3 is TGTGCCAGTAGTATCGGACAGGCCCGTTATGGCTACACCTTC. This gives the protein CASSIGQARYGYTF.

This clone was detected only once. CDR3 bases: TGCGCCAGCAGCTTGGCTAGCCCGGTCTATGAGCAGTTCTTC. This codes for CASSLASPVYEQFF. The chain links TRBV5-1 to TRBJ2-1; a weak D match, TRBD2 (5 bases). Deletions cut 0 bases from V and 8 bases from J, with 12 bases between. This CDR3 has 14 residues. CDR1 is SGHRS, CDR2 YFSETQ, per germline.

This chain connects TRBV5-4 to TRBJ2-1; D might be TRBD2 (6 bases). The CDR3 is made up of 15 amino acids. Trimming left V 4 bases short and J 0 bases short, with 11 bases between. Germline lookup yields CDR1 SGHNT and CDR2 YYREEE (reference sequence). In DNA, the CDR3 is TGTGCCAGCAGCCCGCAGACTAGCTCCTACAATGAGCAGTTCTTC. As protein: CASSPQTSSYNEQFF.

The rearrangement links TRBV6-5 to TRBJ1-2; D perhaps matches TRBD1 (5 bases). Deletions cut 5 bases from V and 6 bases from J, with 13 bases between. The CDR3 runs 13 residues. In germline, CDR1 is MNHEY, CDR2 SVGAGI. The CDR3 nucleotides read TGTGCCAGCAGTAAGACCGGGGGGGATGGCTACACCTTC. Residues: CASSKTGGDGYTF.

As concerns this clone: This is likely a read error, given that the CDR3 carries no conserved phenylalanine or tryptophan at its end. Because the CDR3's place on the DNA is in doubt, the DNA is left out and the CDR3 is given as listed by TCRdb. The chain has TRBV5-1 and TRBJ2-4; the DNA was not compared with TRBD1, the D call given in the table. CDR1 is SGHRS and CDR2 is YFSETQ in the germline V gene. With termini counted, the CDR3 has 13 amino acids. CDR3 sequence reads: CASSLSSWARGPL.

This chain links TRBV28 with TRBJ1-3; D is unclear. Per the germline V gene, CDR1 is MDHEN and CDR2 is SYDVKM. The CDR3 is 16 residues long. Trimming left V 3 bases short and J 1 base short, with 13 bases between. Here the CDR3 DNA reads TGTGCCAGCAGTTTGGGCAGGATTCGTTCTGGAAACACCATATATTTT. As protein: CASSLGRIRSGNTIYF.

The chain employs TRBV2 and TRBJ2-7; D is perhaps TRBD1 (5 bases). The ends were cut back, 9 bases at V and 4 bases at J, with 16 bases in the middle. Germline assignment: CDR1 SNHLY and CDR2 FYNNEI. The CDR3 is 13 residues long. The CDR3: CASRWQGLYEQYF. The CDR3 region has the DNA TGTGCCAGTAGATGGCAGGGTTTGTACGAGCAGTACTTC.

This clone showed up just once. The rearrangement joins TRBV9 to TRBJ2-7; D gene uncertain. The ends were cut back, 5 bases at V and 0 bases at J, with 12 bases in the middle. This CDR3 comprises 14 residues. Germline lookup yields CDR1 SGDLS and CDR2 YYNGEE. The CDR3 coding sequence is TGTGCCAGCAGTCTAGACTGGCTCTCCTACGAGCAGTACTTC. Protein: CASSLDWLSYEQYF.

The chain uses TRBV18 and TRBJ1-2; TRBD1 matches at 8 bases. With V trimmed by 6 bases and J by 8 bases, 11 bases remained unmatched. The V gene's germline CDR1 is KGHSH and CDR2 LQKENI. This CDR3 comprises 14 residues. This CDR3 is CASSPNGQGSGYTF. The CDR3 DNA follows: TGTGCCAGCTCTCCCAACGGACAGGGTAGCGGCTACACCTTC.

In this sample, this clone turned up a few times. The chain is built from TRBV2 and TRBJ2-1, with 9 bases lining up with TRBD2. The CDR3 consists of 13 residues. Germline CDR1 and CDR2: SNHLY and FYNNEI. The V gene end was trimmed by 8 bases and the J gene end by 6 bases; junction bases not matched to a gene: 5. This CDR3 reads CASQRTSVNEQFF. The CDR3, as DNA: TGTGCCAGCCAGAGGACTAGCGTCAATGAGCAGTTCTTC. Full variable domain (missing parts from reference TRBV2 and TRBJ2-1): EPEVTQTPSHQVTQMGQEVILRCVPISNHLYFYWYRQILGQKVEFLVSFYNNEISEKSEIFDDQFSVERPDGSNFTLKIRSTKLEDSAMYFCASQRTSVNEQFFGPGTRLTVL.